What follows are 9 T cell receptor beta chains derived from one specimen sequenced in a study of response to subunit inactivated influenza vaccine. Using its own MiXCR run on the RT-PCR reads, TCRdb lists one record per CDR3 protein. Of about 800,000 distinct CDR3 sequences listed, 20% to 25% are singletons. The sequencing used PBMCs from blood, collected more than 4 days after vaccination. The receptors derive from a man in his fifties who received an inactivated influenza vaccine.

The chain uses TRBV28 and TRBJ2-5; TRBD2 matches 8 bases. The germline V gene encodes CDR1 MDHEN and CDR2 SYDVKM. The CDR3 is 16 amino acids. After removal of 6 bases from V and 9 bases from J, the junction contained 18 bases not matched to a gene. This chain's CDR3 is CASRGGLGLATGPQYF. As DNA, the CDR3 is TGTGCCAGCAGGGGGGGGCTAGGACTAGCAACCGGGCCCCAGTACTTC. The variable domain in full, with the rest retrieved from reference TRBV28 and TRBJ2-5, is DVKVTQSSRYLVKRTGEKVFLECVQDMDHENMFWYRQDPGLGLRLIYFSYDVKMKEKGDIPEGYSVSREKKERFSLILESASTNQTSMYLCASRGGLGLATGPQYFGPGTRLLVL.

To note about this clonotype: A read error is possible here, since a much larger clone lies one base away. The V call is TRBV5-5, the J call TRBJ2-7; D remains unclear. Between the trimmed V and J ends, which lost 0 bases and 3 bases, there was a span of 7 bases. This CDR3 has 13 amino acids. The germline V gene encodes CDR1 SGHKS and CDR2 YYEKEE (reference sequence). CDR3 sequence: CASSLGIDYEQYF. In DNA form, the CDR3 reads TGTGCCAGCAGCTTGGGGATAGACTACGAGCAGTACTTC.

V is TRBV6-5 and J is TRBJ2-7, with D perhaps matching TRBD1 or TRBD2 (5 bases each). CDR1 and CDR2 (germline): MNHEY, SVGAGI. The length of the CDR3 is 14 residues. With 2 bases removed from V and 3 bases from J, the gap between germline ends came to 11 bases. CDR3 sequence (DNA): TGTGCCAGCAGTTACCCCCGGGACGGCTACGAGCAGTACTTC. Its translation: CASSYPRDGYEQYF.

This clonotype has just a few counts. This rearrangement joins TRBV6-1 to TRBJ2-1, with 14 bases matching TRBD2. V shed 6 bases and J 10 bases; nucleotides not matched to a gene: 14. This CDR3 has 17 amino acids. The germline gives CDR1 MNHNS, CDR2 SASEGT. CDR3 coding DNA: TGTGCCAGCAGAAGACTAGCGGGAGGGCCCTGGGTATCGGAGCAGTTCTTC. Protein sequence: CASRRLAGGPWVSEQFF.

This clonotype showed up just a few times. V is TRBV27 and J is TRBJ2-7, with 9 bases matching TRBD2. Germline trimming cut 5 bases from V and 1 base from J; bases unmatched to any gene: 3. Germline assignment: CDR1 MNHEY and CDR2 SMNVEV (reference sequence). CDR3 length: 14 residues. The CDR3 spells CASSPLAGSYEQYF. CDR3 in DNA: TGTGCCAGCAGTCCCCTAGCGGGGTCCTACGAGCAGTACTTC.

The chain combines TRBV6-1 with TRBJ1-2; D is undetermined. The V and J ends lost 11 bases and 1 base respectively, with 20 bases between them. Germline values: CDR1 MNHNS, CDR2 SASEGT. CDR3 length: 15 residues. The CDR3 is CAVAERAANNYGYTF. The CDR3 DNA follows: TGTGCCGTAGCGGAGAGGGCAGCGAATAACTATGGCTACACCTTC.

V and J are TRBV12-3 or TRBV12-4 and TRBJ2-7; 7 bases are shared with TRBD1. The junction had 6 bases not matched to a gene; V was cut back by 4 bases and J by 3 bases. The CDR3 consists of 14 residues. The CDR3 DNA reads TGTGCCAGCAGTTCCTACCGGGACAGCTACGAGCAGTACTTC. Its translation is CASSSYRDSYEQYF.

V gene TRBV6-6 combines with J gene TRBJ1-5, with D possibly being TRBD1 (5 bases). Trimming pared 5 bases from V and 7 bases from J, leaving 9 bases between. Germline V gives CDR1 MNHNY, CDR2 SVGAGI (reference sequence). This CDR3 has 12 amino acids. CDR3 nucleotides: TGTGCCAGCAGTGACGGGGACCAGCCCCAGCATTTT. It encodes CASSDGDQPQHF.

CDR3 sequence: CASSQGRSLEQYF. CDR3 in DNA: TGTGCCAGCAGCCAAGGGAGGTCTCTCGAGCAGTACTTC. The chain links TRBV3-1 to TRBJ2-7, with D tentatively TRBD2 (5 bases). Trimming cost V 1 base and J 6 bases, with 10 bases left between them. There are 13 residues in the CDR3. CDR1 is LGHDT, CDR2 YNNKEL, per germline (reference sequence).